The rows below give T cell receptor beta chains drawn from one sample of a study of CD8+CD57+ T cells in acquired aplastic anemia. Each CDR3 protein is one row after TCRdb ran MiXCR on the reads. The data show under 200,000 distinct CDR3 sequences, with 48% seen just once and roughly 1.8% held by the top ten. Sequencing used sorted CD4+, CD8+, or CD8+CD57+ T cells (not recorded which) from PBMCs. These receptors came from a human donor with aplastic anemia. Each CDR3 is given without its conserved first and last residue. A D gene is named only where the DNA matches it firmly.

TRBD2,TRBJ2-1,TRBV9,ASSVSLAGVDNEQF
NA,TRBJ2-2,TRBV5-1,ASSLRSESTGELF
NA,TRBJ2-5,TRBV7-2,ASSLVGLWNGETQY
NA,TRBJ2-5,TRBV5-1,ASSSYPGVTQY
TRBD1,TRBJ2-7,TRBV10-2,ASSEANRGRYEQY
TRBD1,TRBJ2-7,TRBV2,ASSNGQGSYEQY
TRBD1,TRBJ1-2,TRBV10-3,AIGLRDSEYGYT
NA,TRBJ2-3,TRBV11-1,ASRYRSGTSTDTQY
TRBD1,NA,TRBV4-2,ASSQGQGVTETQY
NA,TRBJ2-3,TRBV11-2,ASSPWVGSTDTQY
TRBD1,TRBJ2-2,TRBV19,ASSIGDRVTGELF
NA,TRBJ1-1,TRBV5-1,ASSLVGPVYTEAF
NA,TRBJ1-1,TRBV19,ASSSYDGNTEAF
TRBD1,TRBJ1-4,TRBV2,ATTGTANEKLF
NA,TRBJ1-1,TRBV2,ASTMSYTEAF
TRBD2,TRBJ2-1,TRBV10-2,ASLAGGAGEQF
TRBD2,TRBJ2-7,TRBV11-2,ASSLGLAITYEQY
NA,TRBJ2-1,TRBV7-2,ASSLSGVTYNEQF
NA,TRBJ2-5,TRBV20-1,SAPEGGMETQY
TRBD2,TRBJ2-4,TRBV20-1,SARSSGGNIQY
NA,TRBJ1-3,TRBV9,ASSVRGTGSGNTIY
TRBD2,TRBJ2-1,TRBV4-3,ASSRRGGILYNEQF
TRBD2,TRBJ2-1,TRBV5-4,ASSLGGLARDEQF
NA,TRBJ2-7,TRBV29-1,SGGAGREQY
NA,TRBJ1-1,TRBV19,ASVDLNTEAF
TRBD2,TRBJ2-7,TRBV7-2,AGSLGTTYEQY
TRBD2,NA,TRBV20-1,SARGLAGVPYEQY
NA,TRBJ2-7,TRBV12-3/TRBV12-4,ASSLAPASSYEQY
TRBD1,TRBJ1-2,TRBV10-3,AISLSTGDYGYT
TRBD1,TRBJ1-2,TRBV5-1,ASSSEEDRASGYT
NA,TRBJ2-5,TRBV10-3,AISESMASVIQETQY
NA,TRBJ2-7,TRBV12-3/TRBV12-4,ASSPGSSSYEQY
TRBD1,TRBJ2-7,TRBV10-3,AGQTGVYEQY
TRBD1,TRBJ1-1,TRBV4-1,ASSNRDSEAF
NA,TRBJ2-3,TRBV7-6,ASSSPNGGTDTQY
NA,TRBJ2-1,TRBV24-1,ATSEAGIRDEQF
TRBD2,TRBJ2-3,TRBV7-3,ASSASGSTDTQY
TRBD2,TRBJ2-3,TRBV20-1,SAGVAGETDTQY
NA,TRBJ2-3,TRBV6-1,ASSEVPTDTQY
NA,TRBJ2-7,TRBV4-1,ASSQGAGGSDEQY
TRBD1,TRBJ2-5,TRBV6-5,ASSQQGEQETQY
NA,TRBJ2-5,TRBV20-1,SARGGKTMLAYQETQY
TRBD1,TRBJ1-4,TRBV4-3,ASSQGTGSRTNEKLF
TRBD1,TRBJ2-7,TRBV28,ASSLRGQGRLLPYEQY